Shown below are 24 T cell receptor beta chains from a single sample sequenced in a study of blood T cell repertoires in COVID-19. Data came from immunoSEQ multiplex PCR; TCRdb stores just in-frame clones and leaves some out. The sample consists of some 180,000 clones, 84% of them appearing once. The sequencing input was PBMCs or T cells enriched from blood (not recorded which). The source of these receptors is a woman in her thirties who had been exposed to COVID-19.

This clone showed up just a few times. This chain joins TRBV15 and TRBJ1-4; 9 bases map to TRBD1. Germline lookup yields CDR1 LNHNV and CDR2 YYDKDF (reference sequence). The CDR3 length is 16 residues. Trimming took 1 base from V and 5 from J; bases not matched to a gene: 5. The CDR3 sequence is CATSRVSGTGNEKLFF. The DNA of the CDR3 is TGTGCCACCAGCAGAGTCTCCGGGACAGGGAATGAAAAACTGTTTTTT.

The chain couples TRBV7-9 to TRBJ1-2; D perhaps matches TRBD1 (6 bases). CDR1 is SEHNR, CDR2 FQNEAQ, per germline (reference sequence). This CDR3 comprises 14 residues. V was pared by 3 bases and J by 6 bases, with 14 bases between. For the CDR3, the DNA is TGTGCCAGCAGCTTCGCCGGGGGGGCCCATGGCTACACCTTC. Its translation: CASSFAGGAHGYTF.

CDR3 region: CAIRFEGGAAGNTIYF. The CDR3 coding sequence is TGTGCCATCCGATTCGAGGGGGGGGCGGCTGGAAACACCATATATTTT. The V and J genes are TRBV10-3 and TRBJ1-3; the D gene is possibly TRBD1 (6 bases). Germline values: CDR1 ENHRY, CDR2 SYGVKD. The CDR3 consists of 16 residues. Trimming cost V 8 bases and J 2 bases, with 19 bases left between them.

V usage is TRBV2 and J usage is TRBJ1-1; a possible D gene is TRBD1 (5 bases). The germline V gene encodes CDR1 SNHLY and CDR2 FYNNEI. V lost 0 bases and J 1 base, leaving 15 bases between the germline ends. CDR3 length equals 17 residues. In nucleotides, the CDR3 is TGTGCCAGCAGTGAAGCCCTGGGGGAGGAGGGGAACACTGAAGCTTTCTTT. Translation gives CASSEALGEEGNTEAFF.

The chain uses TRBV9 and TRBJ1-1; no reliable D call. Trimming stripped 4 bases from V and 2 bases from J, with 15 bases between. Germline lookup yields CDR1 SGDLS and CDR2 YYNGEE. CDR3 length: 15 residues. The CDR3 DNA sequence: TGTGCCAGCAGCCCCTTCGGAGGGCCCAACACTGAAGCTTTCTTT. Its translation: CASSPFGGPNTEAFF.

This clone was detected once. The CDR3 DNA follows: TGTGCCAGCAGCCAGGGCAGACCGTCTAGCTACACCTTC. It is translated as CASSQGRPSSYTF. The chain combines TRBV7-6 with TRBJ1-2; a weak D match, TRBD1 (5 bases). Deletions cut 5 bases from V and 9 bases from J, with 16 bases between. The CDR3 consists of 13 residues. The germline V gene encodes CDR1 SGHVS and CDR2 FNYEAQ. The entire variable domain, with the rest obtained from reference TRBV7-6 and TRBJ1-2, is as follows: GAGVSQSPRYKVTKRGQDVALRCDPISGHVSLYWYRQALGQGPEFLTYFNYEAQQDKSGLPNDRFSAERPEGSISTLTIQRTEQRDSAMYRCASSQGRPSSYTFGSGTRLTVV.

The chain links TRBV30 to TRBJ1-4, with 10 bases that match TRBD1. This CDR3 comprises 15 residues. Germline lookup yields CDR1 GTSNPN and CDR2 SVGIG (reference sequence). J gave up 10 bases and V 3 bases, and 11 bases lay outside the gene matches. The CDR3 DNA sequence: TGTGCCTGGAGAGAAATGAGACAGGGGGCAGGAAAACTGTTTTTT. As protein: CAWREMRQGAGKLFF.

The CDR3: CAISEKQGANTEAFF. DNA for the CDR3: TGTGCCATCAGTGAGAAGCAGGGGGCTAACACTGAAGCTTTCTTT. This chain uses TRBV10-3 with TRBJ1-1; 8 nucleotides agree with TRBD1. There are 15 residues in the CDR3. The germline gives CDR1 ENHRY, CDR2 SYGVKD. V was clipped by 2 bases and J by 2 bases; unmatched bases: 4.

The chain carries TRBV15 and TRBJ2-2; possibly TRBD1 for D (6 bases). The V end was cut by 7 bases, the J end by 2 bases, with 14 bases between. The germline gives CDR1 LNHNV, CDR2 YYDKDF (reference sequence). CDR3 size: 15 residues. This chain's CDR3 is CATTRGQLNTGELFF. Here the CDR3 DNA reads TGTGCCACCACCCGTGGACAGTTAAACACCGGGGAGCTGTTTTTT.

The chain recombines TRBV7-2 with TRBJ1-5, with 10 nucleotides matching TRBD1. V lost 5 bases to trimming and J lost 8 bases; unmatched junction nucleotides: 9. This CDR3 has 15 amino acids. The germline gives CDR1 SGHTA, CDR2 FQGNSA. The chain's CDR3 is CASSPYGDRGKPQHF. The CDR3 DNA is TGTGCCAGCAGCCCGTACGGGGACAGGGGAAAGCCCCAGCATTTT.

The chain recombines TRBV7-3 with TRBJ2-3; 11 bases agree with TRBD2. Trimming removed 2 bases from V and 4 bases from J; junction bases left unmatched: 8. The CDR3 is 17 amino acids. Germline V gene data show CDR1 as SGHTA and CDR2 as FQGTGA. The CDR3 DNA reads as TGTGCCAGCAGCTTATACTCTCTAGCGGGGGGATCAGATACGCAGTATTTT. This gives the protein CASSLYSLAGGSDTQYF. The variable domain in full, with the rest retrieved from reference TRBV7-3 and TRBJ2-3, is GAGVSQTPSNKVTEKGKYVELRCDPISGHTALYWYRQSLGQGPEFLIYFQGTGAADDSGLPNDRFFAVRPEGSVSTLKIQRTERGDSAVYLCASSLYSLAGGSDTQYFGPGTRLTVL.

The V gene is TRBV19, the J gene TRBJ1-1; TRBD1 is a possible D gene (6 bases). V lost 0 bases to trimming and J lost 4 bases, with 12 bases between them. Germline V lookup: CDR1 LNHDA, CDR2 SQIVND (reference sequence). CDR3 length equals 15 residues. This chain's CDR3 is CASSIEGGPRTEAFF. For the CDR3, the DNA is TGTGCCAGTAGTATAGAGGGGGGGCCTCGCACTGAAGCTTTCTTT.

The chain has TRBV5-4 and TRBJ1-2, with 8 bases lining up with TRBD1. This CDR3 has 14 amino acids. Germline CDR1 reads SGHNT; CDR2 reads YYREEE (reference sequence). J was trimmed by 8 bases and V by 1 base; bases with no gene match: 7. The CDR3 loop reads CASSLRQGASGYTF. The DNA for the CDR3 is TGTGCCAGCAGCTTGCGGCAGGGGGCGAGCGGCTACACCTTC.

J is TRBJ2-1 and V is TRBV24-1; 12 positions match TRBD1. The J segment lost 0 bases and the V segment lost 3 bases, leaving 17 bases of the junction unmatched. CDR1 KGHDR and CDR2 SFDVKD come from the germline V gene. The CDR3 runs 22 residues. The CDR3 protein is CATSDRVSTGTGGRGSYNEQFF. In DNA form, the CDR3 reads TGTGCCACCAGTGATCGTGTTTCGACCGGGACAGGGGGCCGGGGCTCCTACAATGAGCAGTTCTTC.

This rearrangement joins TRBV5-6 to TRBJ1-2; D is perhaps TRBD1 (5 bases). Between the trimmed V and J ends, which lost 2 bases and 9 bases, there was a span of 17 bases. CDR3 length: 14 residues. Germline V gives CDR1 SGHDT, CDR2 YYEEEE. CDR3 region: CASSFTAVQGSYTF. The CDR3, as DNA: TGTGCCAGCAGCTTTACCGCGGTCCAGGGTAGCTACACCTTC.

This chain connects TRBV2 to TRBJ1-1; 7 nucleotides match TRBD1. V was pared by 8 bases and J by 0 bases, with 3 bases of the junction left unmatched. This CDR3 comprises 13 residues. Germline V gene sequence: CDR1 SNHLY, CDR2 FYNNEI. The CDR3 region is CASRDRMNTEAFF. The CDR3 region has the DNA TGTGCCAGCCGGGACAGAATGAACACTGAAGCTTTCTTT.

The V call is TRBV3-1 (or the pseudogene TRBV3-2), the J call TRBJ1-6; no reliable D call. V lost 7 bases and J 11 bases, leaving 12 bases between the germline ends. The CDR3 contains 12 residues. Germline loops: CDR1 LGHDT, CDR2 YNNKEL (reference sequence). As DNA, the CDR3 is TGTGCCAGCACTTCCGCCCGGGCACCCCTCCACTTT. This gives the protein CASTSARAPLHF.

The J gene is TRBJ2-1, the V gene TRBV10-2; 7 nucleotides agree with TRBD2. Germline loops: CDR1 WSHSY, CDR2 SAAADI. V was pared by 0 bases and J by 8 bases, with 4 bases of the junction left unmatched. The CDR3 runs 14 residues. CDR3 loop: CASSESGRGDEQFF. CDR3 nucleotides: TGCGCCAGCAGTGAGTCAGGTCGGGGGGATGAGCAGTTCTTC.

The V and J genes are TRBV5-4 and TRBJ2-7; 9 nucleotides agree with TRBD1. Germline CDR1 reads SGHNT; CDR2 reads YYREEE (reference sequence). The CDR3 has 16 amino acids. The ends lost 0 bases at V and 7 bases at J; junction bases unmatched: 11. The CDR3 coding sequence is TGTGCCAGCAGCTTGGGGTCACAGGGGGCACTGGGGGAGCAGTACTTC. The encoded protein is CASSLGSQGALGEQYF.

The V gene is TRBV20-1, the J gene TRBJ1-2, with D perhaps TRBD1 (6 bases). Trimming shortened V by 3 bases and J by 7 bases, and 12 bases separated the two germline ends. Per germline, CDR1 DFQATT and CDR2 SNEGSKA (reference sequence). CDR3 size: 12 residues. The CDR3 nucleotides are TGCAGTGCTAGTTCGCAGGGGACTGGCTACACCTTC. Amino acids: CSASSQGTGYTF.

This chain joins TRBV6-2 or TRBV6-3 and TRBJ2-5; TRBD2 matches at 7 bases. The CDR3 spans 15 residues. The V gene end was trimmed by 3 bases and the J gene end by 3 bases; junction bases not matched to a gene: 7. The germline gives CDR1 MNHEY, CDR2 SVGEGT. The chain's CDR3 is CASSYAAAGEETQYF. CDR3 sequence (DNA): TGTGCCAGCAGTTATGCGGCGGCGGGGGAAGAGACCCAGTACTTC.

The gene calls are TRBV5-6 and TRBJ1-5, with 10 positions matching TRBD1. Per germline, CDR1 SGHDT and CDR2 YYEEEE. The CDR3 spans 15 residues. Trimming took 1 base from V and 15 from J; bases not matched to a gene: 13. The CDR3 reads CASSLRGTGDIVGHF. CDR3 nucleotide sequence: TGTGCCAGCAGCTTGCGGGGGACAGGGGATATCGTGGGGCATTTT.

This clone was detected a few times. The chain joins TRBV25-1 to TRBJ2-7; TRBD2 agrees at 11 bases. Germline lookup yields CDR1 MGHDK and CDR2 SYGVNS. The CDR3 sequence is 15 residues long. Trimming took 8 bases from V and 2 from J; bases not matched to a gene: 8. The DNA for the CDR3 is TGTGCCAGCTCCAAGACTAGCGGGACCACCTACGAGCAGTACTTC. Amino acids: CASSKTSGTTYEQYF.

V gene TRBV15 combines with J gene TRBJ1-2; D uncertain. Germline CDR1 and CDR2: LNHNV and YYDKDF (reference sequence). CDR3 length: 15 amino acids. V was trimmed by 0 bases and J by 6 bases, leaving 14 bases between them. The CDR3 region is CATSRDSPLRDGYTF. The CDR3 DNA follows: TGTGCCACCAGCAGAGATTCCCCTCTCCGCGATGGCTACACCTTC.